This passage covers 22 T cell receptor beta chains from one sample sequenced in a study of blood T cell repertoires in COVID-19. Here immunoSEQ multiplex PCR was the method, and the copy in TCRdb shows in-frame clones only, minus some. The sample contains 150,000 to 200,000 clones, approximately 86% of which appear only once. The sequenced material came from peripheral blood. The receptors were gathered from a man aged 40-49 years with active or convalescent COVID-19.

This clone was seen just once. The chain carries TRBV5-1 and TRBJ1-4; D ambiguous. Germline V gene lookup returns CDR1 SGHRS and CDR2 YFSETQ. The CDR3 consists of 15 residues. Trimming stripped 4 bases from V and 0 bases from J, with 10 bases between. The CDR3 spells CASSHDTATNEKLFF. CDR3 coding DNA: TGCGCCAGCAGCCATGACACCGCAACTAATGAAAAACTGTTTTTT.

J is TRBJ2-3 and V is TRBV7-9; 12 nucleotides line up with TRBD2. The trim removed 5 bases at V and 6 bases at J, leaving 9 bases unmatched. The V gene's germline CDR1 is SEHNR and CDR2 FQNEAQ (reference sequence). The CDR3 is 16 amino acids. CDR3 amino acids: CASSVTSGGSGDTQYF. CDR3 bases: TGTGCCAGCAGCGTGACTAGCGGGGGCTCCGGGGATACGCAGTATTTT.

The chain is built from TRBV2 and TRBJ1-4, with 8 bases identical to TRBD1. The CDR3 extends over 13 amino acids. Germline lookup yields CDR1 SNHLY and CDR2 FYNNEI. V was pared by 3 bases and J by 8 bases, with 2 bases of the junction left unmatched. The CDR3 bases are TGTGCCAGCAGTGACAGGGGGCGGGAAAAACTGTTTTTT. Translated, it gives CASSDRGREKLFF.

V is TRBV11-2 and J is TRBJ2-1; D is possibly TRBD2 (5 bases). Germline-derived CDR1 and CDR2 are SGHAT and FQNNGV. The V and J ends lost 4 bases and 0 bases respectively, with 10 bases between them. This CDR3 contains 15 residues. The chain's CDR3 is CASSSLRGSYNEQFF. CDR3 nucleotides: TGTGCCAGCAGCTCCCTCCGGGGCTCCTACAATGAGCAGTTCTTC.

The CDR3 nucleotides are TGTGCCAGCAGTAAGGGACAGGGCCGATCCGAGCAGTACTTC. Its protein is CASSKGQGRSEQYF. The chain uses TRBV6-6 and TRBJ2-7, with TRBD1 matching 9 bases. The CDR3 loop spans 14 amino acids. The V segment lost 5 bases and the J segment 6 bases; nucleotides outside the gene matches: 8. CDR1 is MNHNY and CDR2 is SVGAGI in the germline V gene (reference sequence).

This clone was detected only a few times. This chain uses TRBV28 with TRBJ1-1, with no clear D. Germline V gene data show CDR1 as MDHEN and CDR2 as SYDVKM. This CDR3 spans 17 amino acids. Deletions cut 2 bases from V and 4 bases from J, with 20 bases between. The CDR3 sequence: CASSLGLQEALTTEAFF. The CDR3 nucleotides read TGTGCCAGCAGTTTAGGTTTGCAGGAAGCTTTGACCACTGAAGCTTTCTTT.

V and J are TRBV19 and TRBJ1-3, with a tentative D call TRBD1 (5 bases). The length of the CDR3 is 15 residues. With 5 bases removed from V and 2 bases from J, the gap between germline ends came to 13 bases. Germline V lookup: CDR1 LNHDA, CDR2 SQIVND (reference sequence). The DNA for the CDR3 is TGTGCCAGTAGTCCCCGGGGGAAGGCTGGAAACACCATATATTTT. Protein: CASSPRGKAGNTIYF. Together with reference TRBV19 and TRBJ1-3, the CDR3 gives the full variable domain: DGGITQSPKYLFRKEGQNVTLSCEQNLNHDAMYWYRQDPGQGLRLIYYSQIVNDFQKGDIAEGYSVSREKKESFPLTVTSAQKNPTAFYLCASSPRGKAGNTIYFGEGSWLTVV.

This chain links TRBV14 with TRBJ2-3, with 7 positions matching TRBD1. This CDR3 is built from 15 residues. CDR1 is SGHDN, CDR2 FVKESK, per germline. Trimming took 1 base from V and 2 from J; bases not matched to a gene: 3. This CDR3 is CASSQVGTATDTQYF. The CDR3 coding sequence is TGTGCCAGCAGCCAAGTTGGGACAGCCACAGATACGCAGTATTTT.

This clone was seen just once. V is TRBV28 and J is TRBJ2-1, with 8 bases aligning to TRBD2. The CDR3 has 16 residues. The V segment lost 6 bases and the J segment 2 bases; nucleotides outside the gene matches: 9. The germline V gene encodes CDR1 MDHEN and CDR2 SYDVKM. This chain's CDR3 is CASSSRGASTYNEQFF. The CDR3 DNA sequence: TGTGCCAGCAGCTCGCGGGGGGCTTCTACCTACAATGAGCAGTTCTTC.

The CDR3 here is CASSRAQGRSDTQYF. CDR3 sequence (DNA): TGCGCCAGCAGCCGAGCCCAAGGGAGGTCTGATACGCAGTATTTT. The rearrangement uses TRBV4-1 and TRBJ2-3, with a tentative D call TRBD2 (6 bases). CDR1 is MGHRA, CDR2 YSYEKL, per germline. This CDR3 has 15 amino acids. The ends were cut back, 4 bases at V and 6 bases at J, with 17 bases in the middle.

This clone was found once. The gene calls are TRBV11-2 and TRBJ1-2; 8 positions match TRBD1. V lost 5 bases to trimming and J lost 3 bases; unmatched junction nucleotides: 5. The CDR3 is 14 residues long. Germline CDR1 and CDR2: SGHAT and FQNNGV. CDR3 nucleotide sequence: TGTGCCAGCAGCGACAGGGGATGGGACTATGGCTACACCTTC. Protein: CASSDRGWDYGYTF.

The chain carries TRBV6-9 and TRBJ1-5, with 12 bases that match TRBD1. The CDR3 is 21 amino acids. The trim removed 5 bases at V and 2 bases at J, leaving 19 bases unmatched. Germline lookup yields CDR1 MNHGY and CDR2 SVAAGI. CDR3 amino acids: CASSPHWDRGRIEIGNQPQHF. CDR3 sequence (DNA): TGTGCCAGCAGTCCACATTGGGACAGGGGGCGGATCGAGATCGGCAATCAGCCCCAGCATTTT.

This clone was seen a handful of times. Other DNA sequences in this sample translate to the same CDR3. This chain joins TRBV9 and TRBJ1-1; D is undetermined. The germline V and J ends were trimmed by 0 bases and 3 bases, with 3 bases remaining between them. This CDR3 spans 12 amino acids. Germline lookup yields CDR1 SGDLS and CDR2 YYNGEE. The DNA for the CDR3 is TGTGCCAGCAGCGTAGCAGACACTGAAGCTTTCTTT. Protein: CASSVADTEAFF.

CDR3 bases: TGTGCCAGCAGCCAAGATCTTGAGACAGGAGTTTTTGAGCAGTACTTC. The encoded protein is CASSQDLETGVFEQYF. This rearrangement joins TRBV3-1 (or the pseudogene TRBV3-2) to TRBJ2-7; tentatively, D is TRBD1 (6 bases). Germline CDR1 reads LGHDT; CDR2 reads YNNKEL (reference sequence). The V end lost 0 bases, the J end lost 7 bases, and 19 bases lay between the germline ends. CDR3 length equals 16 residues.

This sequence joins TRBV7-3 and TRBJ2-1; 7 bases agree with TRBD2. Germline CDR1 SGHTA, CDR2 FQGTGA. J gave up 4 bases and V 4 bases, and 7 bases lay outside the gene matches. This CDR3 has 15 residues. The CDR3 here is CASSWGAGLYNEQFF. In DNA, the CDR3 is TGTGCCAGCAGCTGGGGAGCGGGGCTGTACAATGAGCAGTTCTTC.

The chain uses TRBV5-5 and TRBJ1-6; TRBD1 matches at 7 bases. Trimming cost V 3 bases and J 8 bases; bases outside gene matches: 8. The length of the CDR3 is 15 residues. Germline V CDR1 and CDR2: SGHKS, YYEKEE (reference sequence). CDR3 in amino acids: CASSSHRGYDSPLHF. For the CDR3, the DNA is TGTGCCAGCAGCTCACACAGGGGATATGATTCACCCCTCCACTTT.

The gene calls are TRBV7-9 and TRBJ2-3; 7 bases map to TRBD2. CDR3 size: 14 residues. From germline, CDR1 is SEHNR and CDR2 FQNEAQ (reference sequence). V was pared by 7 bases and J by 5 bases, with 9 bases of the junction left unmatched. In DNA form, the CDR3 reads TGTGCCAGCAACGCCGGGGGGTTAAAAGATACGCAGTATTTT. This sequence encodes CASNAGGLKDTQYF.

The chain combines TRBV2 with TRBJ2-5, with 11 bases aligning to TRBD2. The CDR3 sequence is 15 residues long. V lost 5 bases to trimming and J lost 6 bases; unmatched junction nucleotides: 8. Germline-derived CDR1 and CDR2 are SNHLY and FYNNEI. The CDR3 nucleotides are TGTGCCAGCAGTCTTAGCGGGGGGGCCGTAAAGACCCAGTACTTC. This encodes CASSLSGGAVKTQYF.

The chain links TRBV13 to TRBJ1-6; weak D call: TRBD1 (6 bases). CDR3 size: 15 residues. Per germline, CDR1 PRHDT and CDR2 FYEKMQ (reference sequence). V dropped 3 bases and J dropped 7 bases, with 13 bases sitting between them. The CDR3 spells CASSFTGSGNSPLHF. CDR3 nucleotides: TGTGCCAGCAGCTTTACAGGGTCGGGGAATTCACCCCTCCACTTT.

V and J are TRBV20-1 and TRBJ1-2; D gene uncertain. The CDR3 loop spans 15 amino acids. The ends were cut back, 3 bases at V and 0 bases at J, with 14 bases in the middle. Germline CDR1 reads DFQATT; CDR2 reads SNEGSKA (reference sequence). CDR3: CSASVHGSPNYGYTF. The CDR3 bases are TGCAGTGCTAGTGTTCACGGGAGTCCTAACTATGGCTACACCTTC.

V usage is TRBV3-1 (or the pseudogene TRBV3-2) and J usage is TRBJ1-2; D gene unclear. The germline V gene has CDR1 LGHDT and CDR2 YNNKEL (reference sequence). V was clipped by 0 bases and J by 8 bases, with 28 bases between them. The CDR3 runs 19 residues. CDR3 bases: TGTGCCAGCAGCCAAGATCTACAGACTTATCGAGAGGGAAGGGAAGGCTACACCTTC. As protein: CASSQDLQTYREGREGYTF.

The rearrangement uses TRBV6-6 and TRBJ1-4; tentatively, D is TRBD1 (5 bases). From germline, CDR1 is MNHNY and CDR2 SVGAGI (reference sequence). The V and J ends lost 10 bases and 0 bases respectively, with 18 bases between them. The CDR3 covers 16 residues. The CDR3 spells CATQTGGGPTNEKLFF. CDR3 in DNA: TGTGCCACCCAAACGGGGGGTGGCCCAACTAATGAAAAACTGTTTTTT.